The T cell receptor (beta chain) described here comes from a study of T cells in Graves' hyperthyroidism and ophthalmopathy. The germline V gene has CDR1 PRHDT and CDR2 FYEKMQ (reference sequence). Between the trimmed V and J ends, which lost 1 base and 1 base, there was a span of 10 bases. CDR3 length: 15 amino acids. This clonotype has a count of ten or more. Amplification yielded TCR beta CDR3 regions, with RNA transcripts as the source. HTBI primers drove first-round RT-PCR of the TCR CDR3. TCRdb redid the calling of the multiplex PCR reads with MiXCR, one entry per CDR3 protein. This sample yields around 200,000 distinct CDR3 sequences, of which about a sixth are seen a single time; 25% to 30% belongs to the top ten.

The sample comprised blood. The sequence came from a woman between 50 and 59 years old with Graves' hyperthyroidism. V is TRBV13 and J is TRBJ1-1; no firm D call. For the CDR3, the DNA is TGTGCCAGCAGCTTAGTGAAGGGAAGGAACACTGAAGCTTTCTTT. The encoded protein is CASSLVKGRNTEAFF.